This TCR beta chain was documented in a study of CD8 T cells in Susac syndrome. Reverse transcription of roughly 0.45 to 1 ug RNA was performed with random hexamers. Across 54 Vbeta and 13 Jbeta, immunoSEQ multiplex PCR amplified TCR beta CDR3. TCRdb used MiXCR to reprocess the immunoSEQ multiplex PCR reads, holding one entry per CDR3 protein. This table has roughly 200,000 distinct CDR3 sequences, approximately 96% appearing once. Trimming shortened V by 7 bases and J by 0 bases, and 16 bases separated the two germline ends. The CDR3 sequence is 15 residues long. CDR1 and CDR2 from the germline V gene are DFQATT and SNEGSKA (reference sequence). The CD8+ and CD4+ T cells were isolated magnetically using a negative isolation approach, whereas the TEMRA cells were enriched by FACS.

The sequence derives from a human donor with multiple sclerosis. V and J are TRBV20-1 and TRBJ2-1; no reliable D call. The sequencing input was CD4+ T cells from PBMCs. The CDR3 region is CSVHSHGSSYNEQFF. DNA of the CDR3: TGCAGTGTCCACTCCCACGGAAGCTCCTACAATGAGCAGTTCTTC.